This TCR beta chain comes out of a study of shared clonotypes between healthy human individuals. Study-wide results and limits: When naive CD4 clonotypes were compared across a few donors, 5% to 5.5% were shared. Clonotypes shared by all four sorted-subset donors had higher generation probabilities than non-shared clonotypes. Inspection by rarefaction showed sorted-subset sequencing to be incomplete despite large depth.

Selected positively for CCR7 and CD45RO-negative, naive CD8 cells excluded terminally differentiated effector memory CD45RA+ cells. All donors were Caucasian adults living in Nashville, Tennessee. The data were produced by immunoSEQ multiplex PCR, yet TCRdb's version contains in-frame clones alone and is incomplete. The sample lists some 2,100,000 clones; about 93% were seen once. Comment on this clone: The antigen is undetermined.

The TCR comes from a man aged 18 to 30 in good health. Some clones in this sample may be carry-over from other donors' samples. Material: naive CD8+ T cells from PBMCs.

The CDR3 DNA reads TGTGCCAGTGACGACAGGGGGCCGGGAAACACCATATATTTT. Protein: CASDDRGPGNTIYF. The chain carries TRBV28 and TRBJ1-3; TRBD1 matches at 10 bases. The V gene end was trimmed by 9 bases and the J gene end by 4 bases; junction bases not matched to a gene: 6. From germline, CDR1 is MDHEN and CDR2 SYDVKM. CDR3 size: 14 residues.